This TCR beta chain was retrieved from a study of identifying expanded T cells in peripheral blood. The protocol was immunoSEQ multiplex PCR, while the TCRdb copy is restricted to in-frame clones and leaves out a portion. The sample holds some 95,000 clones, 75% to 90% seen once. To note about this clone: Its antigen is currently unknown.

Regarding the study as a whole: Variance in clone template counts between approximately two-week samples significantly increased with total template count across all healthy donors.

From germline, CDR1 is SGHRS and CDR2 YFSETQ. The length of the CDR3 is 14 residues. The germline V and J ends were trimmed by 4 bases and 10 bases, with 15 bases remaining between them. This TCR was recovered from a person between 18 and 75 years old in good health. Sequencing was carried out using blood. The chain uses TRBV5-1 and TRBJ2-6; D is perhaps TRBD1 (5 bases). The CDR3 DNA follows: TGCGCCAGCAGCCCTGGGCAGGGTAGGAACGTCCTGACTTTC. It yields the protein CASSPGQGRNVLTF.